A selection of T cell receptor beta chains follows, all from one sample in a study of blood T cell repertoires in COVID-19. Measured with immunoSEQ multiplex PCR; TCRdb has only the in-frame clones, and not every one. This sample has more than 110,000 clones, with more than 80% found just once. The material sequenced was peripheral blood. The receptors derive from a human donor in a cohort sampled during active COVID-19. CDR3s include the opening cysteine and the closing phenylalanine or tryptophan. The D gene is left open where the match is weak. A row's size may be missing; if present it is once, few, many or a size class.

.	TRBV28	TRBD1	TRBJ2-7	TGTGCCAGCAGTGACCGGGACAGGGGCTACGAGCAGTACTTC	CASSDRDRGYEQYF
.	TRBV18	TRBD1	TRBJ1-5	TGTGCCAGCTCAGTCGGGACAGAGAATAGCAATCAGCCCCAGCATTTT	CASSVGTENSNQPQHF
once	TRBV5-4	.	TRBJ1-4	TGTGCCAGCAGCTTTACAGGGCCTGATGAAAAACTGTTTTTT	CASSFTGPDEKLFF
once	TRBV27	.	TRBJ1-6	TGTGCCAGCAGTTTTGCGGGAAGGGATAATTCACCCCTCCACTTT	CASSFAGRDNSPLHF
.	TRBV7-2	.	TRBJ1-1	TGTGCCAGCAGCTTGACAGTTTACCCTGAAGCTTTCTTT	CASSLTVYPEAFF
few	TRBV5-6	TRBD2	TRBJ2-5	TGTGCCAGCAGCCCCGCTAGCGGGGGTGGGACCCAGTACTTC	CASSPASGGGTQYF
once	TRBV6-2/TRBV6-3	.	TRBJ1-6	TGTGCCAGCAGCCCCTGGACAGCTTCACCCCTCCACTTT	CASSPWTASPLHF
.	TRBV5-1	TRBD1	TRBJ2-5	TGCGCCAGCAGCTTCGTGGACAGGGAAGAGACCCAGTACTTC	CASSFVDREETQYF
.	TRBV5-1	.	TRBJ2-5	TGCGCCAGCAGCTTGGCAGGGTTGGGGGAGACCCAGTACTTC	CASSLAGLGETQYF
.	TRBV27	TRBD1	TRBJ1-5	TGTGCCAGCAGTTTAGTCGGGACAGGCAATCAGCCCCAGCATTTT	CASSLVGTGNQPQHF
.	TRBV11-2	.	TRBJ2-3	TGTGCCAGCAGCTTAGATATTGGGGGGGCCTTAGATACGCAGTATTTT	CASSLDIGGALDTQYF
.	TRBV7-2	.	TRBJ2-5	TGTGCCAGCAGCTTCCGGGGAGAGACCCAGTACTTC	CASSFRGETQYF
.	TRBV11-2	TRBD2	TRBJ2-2	TGTGCCAGCAGCTTAGCGATTCTAGCGGGGGGGGAGCTGTTTTTT	CASSLAILAGGELFF
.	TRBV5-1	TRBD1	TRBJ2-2	TGCGCCAGCAAGTTGGGGACAGGGGCATCTGGGGAGCTGTTTTTT	CASKLGTGASGELFF
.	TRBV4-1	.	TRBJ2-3	TGCGCCAGCAGCCCCTTTATAGACACAGATACGCAGTATTTT	CASSPFIDTDTQYF
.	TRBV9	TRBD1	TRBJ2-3	TGTGCCAGCAGCGTAGGGACAGGGGAAGTAACAGATACGCAGTATTTT	CASSVGTGEVTDTQYF
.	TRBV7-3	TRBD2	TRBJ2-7	TGTGCCAGCAGCATAAAGCCCGGGACTAGCGGGGGCCGCAGCTCCTACGAGCAGTACTTC	CASSIKPGTSGGRSSYEQYF
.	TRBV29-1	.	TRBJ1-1	TGCAGCGCTCGACAGTCCAACACTGAAGCTTTCTTT	CSARQSNTEAFF
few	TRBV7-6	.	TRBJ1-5	TGTGCCAGCAGCTTAGATGTCACAGGAGTTAGCAATCAGCCCCAGCATTTT	CASSLDVTGVSNQPQHF
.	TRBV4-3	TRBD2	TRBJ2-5	TGCGCCAGCAGCCAAGGGGCTAGCGGGCTGGGGGAGACCCAGTACTTC	CASSQGASGLGETQYF
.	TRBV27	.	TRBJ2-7	TGTGCCAGCAGTTCTTATGTGGGAGCTACCTTGGGAGGCGAGCAGTACTTC	CASSSYVGATLGGEQYF
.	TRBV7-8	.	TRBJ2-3	TGTGCCAGCAGCTTTAACTTCGCGGGGCTTAGCGGTAGCACAGATACGCAGTATTTT	CASSFNFAGLSGSTDTQYF
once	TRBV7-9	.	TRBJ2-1	TGTGCCAGCAGCTTAGCGCGCGGGGGCCCTATCGTCGAGCAGTTCTTC	CASSLARGGPIVEQFF
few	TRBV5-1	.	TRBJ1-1	TGCGCCACTACTCCGAAGGGAGGGACCACTGAAGCTTTCTTT	CATTPKGGTTEAFF
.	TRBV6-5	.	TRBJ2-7	TGTGCCAGCAGTTACTCGCAGGTGTCCCGATACGAGCAGTACTTC	CASSYSQVSRYEQYF
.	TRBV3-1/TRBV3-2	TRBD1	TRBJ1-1	TGTGCCAGCAGCCAGTTATTTATATGGACAGGGGGCCCCACTGAAGCTTTCTTT	CASSQLFIWTGGPTEAFF
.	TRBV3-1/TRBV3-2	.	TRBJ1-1	TGTGCCAGCAGCCAATCAGGGGCTGTCACTGAAGCTTTCTTT	CASSQSGAVTEAFF
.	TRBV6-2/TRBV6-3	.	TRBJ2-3	TGTGCCAGCAGTTACCACACAGATACGCAGTATTTT	CASSYHTDTQYF
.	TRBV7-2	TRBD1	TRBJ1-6	TGTGCCAGCAGCTTACCGACAGGGGGCTATTCACCCCTCCACTTT	CASSLPTGGYSPLHF
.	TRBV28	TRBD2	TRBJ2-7	TGTGCCAGCAACGTGCTAGCGGGGGGCTCCCCCTACGAGCAGTACTTC	CASNVLAGGSPYEQYF
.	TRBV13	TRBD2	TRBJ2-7	TGTGCCAGCAGCGTCGAGACCAATCTAGCGGGGAACTCCTACGAGCAGTACTTC	CASSVETNLAGNSYEQYF